These 18 T cell receptor beta chains originate from one sample sequenced in a study of blood T cell repertoires in COVID-19. This table comes from immunoSEQ multiplex PCR, and its TCRdb copy is limited to in-frame clones, with some not included. Among 100,000 to 150,000 clones listed, around 81% were seen once. Input material: peripheral blood. Receptors were obtained from a woman aged 45-59 years with acute or convalescent COVID-19.

The chain employs TRBV7-9 and TRBJ1-4; D gene ambiguous. V was pared by 8 bases and J by 4 bases, with 5 bases between. Per the germline V gene, CDR1 is SEHNR and CDR2 is FQNEAQ (reference sequence). The CDR3 totals 11 residues. Written as DNA, the CDR3 is TGTGCCAGCGGGCGTAATGAAAAACTGTTTTTT. This gives the protein CASGRNEKLFF.

The V call is TRBV2, the J call TRBJ2-5; D is uncertain. Germline V gene sequence: CDR1 SNHLY, CDR2 FYNNEI. V lost 3 bases, J lost 5 bases, and 13 bases lay in between. The CDR3 extends over 14 amino acids. Here the CDR3 reads CASSDTSGYETQYF. The CDR3 DNA reads TGTGCCAGCAGTGACACATCGGGTTACGAGACCCAGTACTTC.

CDR3 coding DNA: TGTGCCAGCAGTTACTCCTGGCAGACTCCAACCTACGAGCAGTACTTC. Its protein is CASSYSWQTPTYEQYF. The rearrangement links TRBV6-5 to TRBJ2-7; no firm D call. The CDR3 has 16 amino acids. Per the germline V gene, CDR1 is MNHEY and CDR2 is SVGAGI. The V gene lost 0 bases and the J gene lost 2 bases, with 14 bases spanning the gap.

The J gene is TRBJ1-2, the V gene TRBV15; D remains unclear. Germline V lookup: CDR1 LNHNV, CDR2 YYDKDF (reference sequence). The CDR3 sequence is 15 residues long. V dropped 0 bases and J dropped 2 bases, with 10 bases sitting between them. Written as DNA, the CDR3 is TGTGCCACCAGCAGAGATCTACGGGGAAACTATGGCTACACCTTC. Translation: CATSRDLRGNYGYTF.

The V and J genes are TRBV5-1 and TRBJ2-1; 10 bases are shared with TRBD2. The germline V gene has CDR1 SGHRS and CDR2 YFSETQ. V shed 1 base and J 8 bases; nucleotides not matched to a gene: 6. The CDR3 spans 15 residues. CDR3 in amino acids: CASSLRLAGADEQFF. The CDR3 DNA reads TGCGCCAGCAGCTTGCGTCTAGCGGGAGCGGATGAGCAGTTCTTC.

V is TRBV30 and J is TRBJ1-6; D is unclear. Deletions cut 3 bases from V and 10 bases from J, with 13 bases between. The germline V gene encodes CDR1 GTSNPN and CDR2 SVGIG (reference sequence). The CDR3 totals 13 residues. CDR3 amino acids: CAWSAGLGSPLHF. CDR3 nucleotide sequence: TGTGCCTGGAGCGCCGGACTGGGATCACCCCTCCACTTT. The variable domain in full, with the rest retrieved from reference TRBV30 and TRBJ1-6, is SQTIHQWPATLVQPVGSPLSLECTVEGTSNPNLYWYRQAAGRGLQLLFYSVGIGQISSEVPQNLSASRPQDRQFILSSKKLLLSDSGFYLCAWSAGLGSPLHFGNGTRLTVT.

V gene TRBV30 combines with J gene TRBJ1-3; the match to TRBD1 covers 7 bases. This CDR3 region has 12 residues. Germline trimming cut 8 bases from V and 4 bases from J; bases unmatched to any gene: 5. Germline CDR1 reads GTSNPN; CDR2 reads SVGIG (reference sequence). The CDR3 bases are TGTGCCGGAGGGACAGACGGAAACACCATATATTTT. Translation: CAGGTDGNTIYF.

The rearrangement links TRBV7-2 to TRBJ2-1, with a weak D call TRBD1 (7 bases). The CDR3 extends over 16 amino acids. From germline, CDR1 is SGHTA and CDR2 FQGNSA. Trimming shortened V by 5 bases and J by 4 bases, and 18 bases separated the two germline ends. CDR3 DNA sequence: TGTGCCAGCAGCAATAGGGGGCGGGGATTATACAATGAGCAGTTCTTC. Protein sequence: CASSNRGRGLYNEQFF.

V is TRBV6-1 and J is TRBJ1-3, with a possible D match to TRBD1 (5 bases). This CDR3 has 14 residues. CDR1 is MNHNS and CDR2 is SASEGT in the germline V gene. V was trimmed by 3 bases and J by 4 bases, leaving 10 bases between them. CDR3 DNA sequence: TGTGCCAGCAGTGAGGTGGGGCCAGGAAACACCATATATTTT. Residues: CASSEVGPGNTIYF.

The rearrangement joins TRBV3-1 (or the pseudogene TRBV3-2) to TRBJ1-1; D is ambiguous. The ends were cut back, 6 bases at V and 0 bases at J, with 5 bases in the middle. CDR1 is LGHDT, CDR2 YNNKEL, per germline (reference sequence). CDR3 size: 12 residues. The CDR3 DNA is TGTGCCAGCAGTTTCTTGAACACTGAAGCTTTCTTT. This gives the protein CASSFLNTEAFF.

V usage is TRBV28 and J usage is TRBJ1-1, with no clear D. The V gene's germline CDR1 is MDHEN and CDR2 SYDVKM. V dropped 10 bases and J dropped 8 bases, with 17 bases sitting between them. The CDR3 contains 12 residues. The CDR3 nucleotides are TGTGCCACCACATATCCCTTAAAGGAAGCTTTCTTT. Its translation: CATTYPLKEAFF.

V usage is TRBV16 and J usage is TRBJ2-7; 7 bases match TRBD1. The germline V gene has CDR1 KGHSY and CDR2 FQNENV. V lost 5 bases and J lost 2; bases outside the gene matches: 6. CDR3 size: 14 residues. The CDR3 loop reads CASSERQGAYEQYF. DNA for the CDR3: TGTGCCAGCAGCGAAAGACAGGGAGCCTACGAGCAGTACTTC.

This chain uses TRBV5-1 with TRBJ2-1; no definite D call. The germline V and J ends were trimmed by 0 bases and 8 bases, with 15 bases remaining between them. The length of the CDR3 is 15 residues. The germline CDR1 and CDR2 sequences are SGHRS and YFSETQ. CDR3 in amino acids: CASSLGSPIKDEQFF. The CDR3 DNA is TGCGCCAGCAGCTTGGGTAGCCCAATAAAGGATGAGCAGTTCTTC.

The CDR3 region has the DNA TGTGCCAGCAGCTGGGGGACAGGGGTCGGCAATGAGCAGTTCTTC. Its protein is CASSWGTGVGNEQFF. The chain couples TRBV5-4 to TRBJ2-1; 10 nucleotides match TRBD1. J lost 6 bases, V lost 3 bases, and 6 bases had no gene match. Germline assignment: CDR1 SGHNT and CDR2 YYREEE (reference sequence). CDR3 length: 15 amino acids. The entire variable domain, with the rest obtained from reference TRBV5-4 and TRBJ2-1, is as follows: ETGVTQSPTHLIKTRGQQVTLRCSSQSGHNTVSWYQQALGQGPQFIFQYYREEENGRGNFPPRFSGLQFPNYSSELNVNALELDDSALYLCASSWGTGVGNEQFFGPGTRLTVL.

The chain recombines TRBV9 with TRBJ2-1; 8 bases agree with TRBD2. The CDR3 is 15 amino acids. The J segment lost 8 bases and the V segment lost 2 bases, leaving 9 bases of the junction unmatched. CDR1 SGDLS and CDR2 YYNGEE come from the germline V gene. The CDR3 loop reads CASSVRGLVNDEQFF. The CDR3 coding sequence is TGTGCCAGCAGCGTTCGGGGACTAGTTAACGATGAGCAGTTCTTC.

This clone occurred once. The gene calls are TRBV12-3 or TRBV12-4 and TRBJ1-6; TRBD1 aligns across 8 bases. The CDR3 runs to 13 residues. The junction had 4 bases not matched to a gene; V was cut back by 8 bases and J by 7 bases. CDR3 protein: CASQGARNSPLHF. The DNA of the CDR3 is TGTGCCAGCCAGGGGGCGCGAAATTCACCCCTCCACTTT.

This clone was picked up one time. The chain has TRBV11-3 and TRBJ2-2, with TRBD2 as a possible D gene (6 bases). CDR1 SGHNT and CDR2 YENEEA come from the germline V gene. V lost 1 base and J 5 bases, leaving 14 bases between the germline ends. The CDR3 is made up of 16 amino acids. The CDR3 region has the DNA TGTGCCAGCAGCTTAGGGGATTACGGGGGTACCGGGGAGCTGTTTTTT. The encoded protein is CASSLGDYGGTGELFF. Combining the CDR3 with reference TRBV11-3 and TRBJ2-2 gives the whole variable domain EAGVVQSPRYKIIEKKQPVAFWCNPISGHNTLYWYLQNLGQGPELLIRYENEEAVDDSQLPKDRFSAERLKGVDSTLKIQPAELGDSAVYLCASSLGDYGGTGELFFGEGSRLTVL.

The rearrangement uses TRBV5-1 and TRBJ1-1, with D unclear. The CDR3 totals 14 residues. Per the germline V gene, CDR1 is SGHRS and CDR2 is YFSETQ. Trimming took 5 bases from V and 2 from J, leaving 13 bases between them. CDR3 sequence reads: CASSQRGVNTEAFF. CDR3 in DNA: TGCGCCAGCAGTCAGCGGGGAGTAAACACTGAAGCTTTCTTT. Looking up the rest from reference TRBV5-1 and TRBJ1-1 gives the full variable domain: KAGVTQTPRYLIKTRGQQVTLSCSPISGHRSVSWYQQTPGQGLQFLFEYFSETQRNKGNFPGRFSGRQFSNSRSEMNVSTLELGDSALYLCASSQRGVNTEAFFGQGTRLTVV.